This TCR beta chain was found in a study of CD8 T cells in seronegative destructive rheumatoid arthritis (TCRdb year 2020). Concerning the study at large: At the time of sampling, biological drugs were being given to seven out of the eight CND-RA patients. Peripheral CD8+ TCRbeta repertoires were compared between CCP-negative destructive rheumatoid arthritis (CND-RA) patients and newly diagnosed seropositive RA, seronegative RA and healthy controls. The seropositive RA, seronegative RA and healthy control comparison cohorts were obtained from an earlier published TCRbeta dataset rather than being newly sequenced. The investigation overall reported the following: The authors read the apparently distinct set of enriched public clonotypes carried by CND-RA patients as support for a separate disease subset. Across the 100,000 to 150,000 clonotypes tested, no public clonotype enrichment survived Benjamini-Hochberg correction. Because no diagnostic samples were available, the TCR repertoire differences may partly reflect poor disease control over the years rather than being present at onset. Once age was adjusted for, the CD8+ TCRbeta repertoires of CND-RA patients appeared less diverse and more clonal than the repertoires of other RA subtypes. More CMV-reactive and fewer influenza A-reactive CD8+ TCRbeta sequences were observed in CND-RA repertoires than in controls and other RA subtypes. The small size of the CND-RA cohort was acknowledged as a limitation of the study.

The CND-RA patients tested negative on the clinical CCP2 antibody test, and joint destruction in these patients kept progressing despite active therapy. Every CND-RA patient showed typical joint destruction in the wrists and ankles and had failed conventional anti-rheumatic therapy. Instead of being sampled at diagnosis, CND-RA patients were sampled after long disease histories, which in several cases spanned decades. Around 45 millilitres of EDTA-anticoagulated peripheral blood were drawn from each patient. Density gradient separation with Ficoll-Paque PLUS was used to isolate peripheral blood mononuclear cells. AutoMACS magnetic bead positive selection was used to isolate CD8+ cells from fresh or cryopreserved PBMCs, and flow cytometry was used to check purity. Genomic DNA was extracted with Nucleospin Tissue or Tissue XS kits and quantified on a Qubit 2.0 fluorometer. Concerning this clone: It lacks a known antigen. Qualities for individual bases were not recorded, and no much larger clone is one base off.

Genomic DNA from CD8+ cells was used for TCRbeta sequencing, which was performed according to the manufacturer's instructions. TCRbeta sequencing used the immunoSEQ assay and was run at a genomics technology centre in Finland. Per the original workflow: Clonotype tables produced by the immunoSEQ preprocessing pipeline were converted into VDJtools format, and non-productive clonotypes were filtered out. Samples with fewer than 10,000 reads were excluded, the remaining samples were subsampled to 10,000 reads, and six of eight CND-RA samples were retained. The VDJtools CalcDiversityStats function was applied to data subsampled to 10,000 reads to calculate Shannon-Wiener, Simpson and clonality indices. To infer antigen specificity, non-singleton TCRbeta clonotypes were hard-matched against VDJdb, meaning no mismatches were allowed. CDR3 sequences differing by one amino acid (Hamming distance 1) were grouped into clusters with potentially shared antigen targets. After groups were resampled to six samples, public clonotypes were tested for group enrichment with one-sided Fisher's exact tests, and this procedure was repeated ten times. TCRdb took this table from immuneACCESS and kept in-frame rearrangements with V and J called. Such tables lack part of the clones; where checked against another copy, unresolved V genes explain under half of the gap, and the rest is unexplained. Clone size and V and J calls were adopted from that table, with D and trimming inferred from the DNA. For this sample the table gives about 13,000 clones, of which roughly four fifths were detected only once. The top ten clonotypes cover roughly a quarter of the sample.

The CDR3 spans 13 residues, from the cysteine through the phenylalanine. Kept here is only the CDR3 DNA, which spans 39 bases and is read in frame from base 1. CDR1 SSHAT and CDR2 FNYEAQ are derived from the germline V gene (reference sequence). Trimming at the junction amounts to 5 bases on V and 7 bases on J, and the germline ends lie 11 bases apart. Rearrangement joined TRBV7-7 to TRBJ1-4; the D gene remains uncertain. Material for sequencing was CD8+ T cells from blood. The clonotype originates from a woman aged 30-55 years with seronegative destructive rheumatoid arthritis. The base sequence is TGTGCCAGCAGCCCCGAGCCTGCTGAAAAACTGTTTTTT. It codes for CASSPEPAEKLFF. Reference TRBV7-7 and TRBJ1-4 proteins supply the regions before and after the CDR3; the full variable domain is: GAGVSQSPRYKVTKRGQDVTLRCDPISSHATLYWYQQALGQGPEFLTYFNYEAQPDKSGLPSDRFSAERPEGSISTLTIQRTEQRDSAMYRCASSPEPAEKLFFGSGTQLSVL.